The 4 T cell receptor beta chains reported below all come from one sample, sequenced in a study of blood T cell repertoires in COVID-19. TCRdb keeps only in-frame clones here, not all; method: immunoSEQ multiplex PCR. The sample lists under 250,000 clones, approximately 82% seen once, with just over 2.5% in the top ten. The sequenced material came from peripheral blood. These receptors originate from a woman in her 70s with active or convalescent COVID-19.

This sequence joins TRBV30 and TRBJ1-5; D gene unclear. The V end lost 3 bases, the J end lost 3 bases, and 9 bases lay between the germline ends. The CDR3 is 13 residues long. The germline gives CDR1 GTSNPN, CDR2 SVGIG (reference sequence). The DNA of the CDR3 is TGTGCCTGGAGGCGGGATTACAATCAGCCCCAGCATTTT. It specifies CAWRRDYNQPQHF.

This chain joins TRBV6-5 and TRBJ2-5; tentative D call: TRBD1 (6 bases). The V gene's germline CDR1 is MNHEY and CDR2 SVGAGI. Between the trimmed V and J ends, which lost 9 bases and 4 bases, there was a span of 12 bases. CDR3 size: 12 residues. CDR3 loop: CASHRVGETQYF. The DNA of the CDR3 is TGTGCCAGTCACAGGGTCGGAGAGACCCAGTACTTC.

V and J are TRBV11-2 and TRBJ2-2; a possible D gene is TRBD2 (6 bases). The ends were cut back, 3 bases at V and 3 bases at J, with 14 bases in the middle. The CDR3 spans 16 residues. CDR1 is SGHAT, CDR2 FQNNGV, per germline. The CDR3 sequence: CASSFSREWHTGELFF. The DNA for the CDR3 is TGTGCCAGCAGCTTCTCCCGGGAGTGGCACACCGGGGAGCTGTTTTTT.

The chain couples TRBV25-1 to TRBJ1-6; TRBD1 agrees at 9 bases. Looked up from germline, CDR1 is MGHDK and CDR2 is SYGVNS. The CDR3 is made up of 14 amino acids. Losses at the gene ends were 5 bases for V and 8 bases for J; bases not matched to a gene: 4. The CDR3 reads CASSTWTGDSPLHF. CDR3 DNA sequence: TGTGCCAGCAGTACTTGGACAGGGGATTCACCCCTCCACTTT.